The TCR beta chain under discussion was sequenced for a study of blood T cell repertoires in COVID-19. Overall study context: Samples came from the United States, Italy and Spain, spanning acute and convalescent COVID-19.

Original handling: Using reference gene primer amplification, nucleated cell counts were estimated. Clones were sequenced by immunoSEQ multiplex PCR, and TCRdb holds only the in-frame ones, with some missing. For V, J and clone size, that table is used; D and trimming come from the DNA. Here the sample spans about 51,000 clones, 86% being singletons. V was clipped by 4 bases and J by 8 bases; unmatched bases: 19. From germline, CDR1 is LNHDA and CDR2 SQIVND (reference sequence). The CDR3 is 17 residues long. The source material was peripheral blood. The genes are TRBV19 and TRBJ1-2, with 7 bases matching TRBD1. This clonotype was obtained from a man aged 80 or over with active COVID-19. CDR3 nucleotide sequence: TGTGCCAGTAGTACGAACCTTAAAAACAGGGGCGCGGGCGGCTACACCTTC. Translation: CASSTNLKNRGAGGYTF.